These T cell receptor beta chains were read from a single sample in a study of T cells expressing NK-cell markers. After re-calling the 5' RACE reads, TCRdb lists one entry per CDR3 protein, DNA absent. Its clone listing holds 400,000 to 450,000 distinct CDR3 sequences. Sequencing used blood T cells: a sorted CD56 or NKG2C T cell subset, CD4+ or CD8+ T cells, or bulk PBMC T cells (not recorded which). Receptors originate from a woman between 18 and 70 years old in good health. CDR3s include the opening cysteine and the closing phenylalanine or tryptophan.

>TRBV20-1|TRBJ2-1
CSARDRASVGEQFF
>TRBV20-1|TRBJ1-2
CSARDSVLYGYTF
>TRBV7-8|TRBJ1-1
CASTDGNRMNTEAFF
>TRBV12-3/TRBV12-4|TRBJ1-1
CASSFGGANTEAFF
>TRBV7-2|TRBJ2-3
CASSRSSTDTQYF
>TRBV6-5|TRBJ1-1
CASSYIGKKNTEAFF
>TRBV6-2/TRBV6-3|TRBJ1-5
CASTRTGYNQPQHF
>TRBV18|TRBJ2-1
CASSQGTPSSSYNEQFF
>TRBV18|TRBJ1-1
CASSPGEVEAFF
>TRBV27|TRBJ2-5
CASSLGSGGVRAQYF